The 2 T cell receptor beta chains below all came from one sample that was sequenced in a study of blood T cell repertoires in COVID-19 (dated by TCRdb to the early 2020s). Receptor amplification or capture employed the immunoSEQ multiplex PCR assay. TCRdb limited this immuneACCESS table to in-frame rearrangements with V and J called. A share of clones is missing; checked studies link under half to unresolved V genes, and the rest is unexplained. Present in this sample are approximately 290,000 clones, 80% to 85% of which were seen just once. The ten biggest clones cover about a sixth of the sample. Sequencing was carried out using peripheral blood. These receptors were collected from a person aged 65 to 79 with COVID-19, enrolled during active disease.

The CDR3 nucleotides read TGTGCCAGCAGTTTTCCCCGCGGGGAGGGACGGGAGACCCAGTACTTC. Translation: CASSFPRGEGRETQYF. The chain has TRBV28 and TRBJ2-5, with 7 bases identical to TRBD2. The CDR3 extends over 16 amino acids. V lost 3 bases and J lost 5; bases outside the gene matches: 12. Germline V gene sequence: CDR1 MDHEN, CDR2 SYDVKM.

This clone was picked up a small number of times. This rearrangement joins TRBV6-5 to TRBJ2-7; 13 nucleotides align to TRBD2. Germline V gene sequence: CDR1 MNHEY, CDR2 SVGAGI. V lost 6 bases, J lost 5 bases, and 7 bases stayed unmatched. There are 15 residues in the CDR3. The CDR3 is CASSAGLAGPDEQYF. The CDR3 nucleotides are TGTGCCAGCAGCGCGGGACTAGCGGGGCCCGACGAGCAGTACTTC.